This TCR beta chain was recorded in a study of CD8+CD57+ T cells in acquired aplastic anemia. As for the study in general: Average DNA yield from sorted CD4+ and CD8+ cells was around 3 ug.

Patients sequenced had flow cytometry evidence of CD8+CD57+ cell expansion. Blood was sampled before the patients had received any therapy. Investigators profiled TCR beta VDJ and CDR3 from genomic DNA template. Each CDR3 protein is one row after TCRdb ran MiXCR on the reads. The table has some 200,000 distinct CDR3 sequences, over 55% seen once. The germline V gene encodes CDR1 SGHTS and CDR2 YDEGEE. The germline V and J ends were trimmed by 0 bases and 4 bases, with 8 bases remaining between them. The CDR3 loop spans 14 amino acids. As for this clonotype: Its antigen is not known.

General study points: The number of CD8+ CDR3 sequences shared by patients and controls was about 27.

This rearrangement joins TRBV5-8 to TRBJ2-1; D is uncertain. This sequence originates from a human donor with aplastic anemia. Material for sequencing was sorted CD4+, CD8+, or CD8+CD57+ T cells (not recorded which) from PBMCs. In nucleotides, the CDR3 is TGTGCCAGCAGCTTGGGGGGTCGGTACAATGAGCAGTTCTTC. Translated: CASSLGGRYNEQFF.